This T cell receptor (beta chain) was sequenced for a study of blood T cell repertoires in COVID-19. Looking at the study overall: Whether acute or convalescent, the COVID-19 samples came from the United States, Italy and Spain. Nucleic acid was either cDNA or gDNA, and it came from T cells, B-cell-depleted T cells, or PBMCs.

Patients at the Seattle site were enrolled during active infection and followed longitudinally. The CDR3 is 13 residues long. V lost 4 bases to trimming and J lost 11 bases, with 17 bases between them. Germline loops: CDR1 MNHNY, CDR2 SVGAGI (reference sequence). Original data processing: Reference gene primer amplification yielded estimated nucleated cell counts. Profiled with immunoSEQ multiplex PCR; TCRdb holds only in-frame clones, not every one. V and J calls and clone size follow that table, whereas D and trimming were derived from the DNA. Among 300,000 to 350,000 clones listed, approximately 89% were seen once.

Sequencing was done on a sample of peripheral blood. The chain uses TRBV6-6 and TRBJ1-1; TRBD1 is a possible D gene (6 bases). The source of this sequence is a woman aged 55-69 years with COVID-19, enrolled during active disease. The CDR3 protein is CASSSSSTQGAFF. The CDR3 region has the DNA TGTGCCAGCAGTTCCTCGTCGACTCAGGGGGCTTTCTTT.